Following are 27 T cell receptor beta chains from one sample sequenced in a study of vaccination and CD4 T cells after COVID-19. These receptors' targets are unknown. Noted treatment: approximately nine-day PBMC culture with coronavirus spike peptide pools or control peptides (ViraFEST assay). Harvesting of the unexposed donor's CD4+ T cells predated the COVID-19 pandemic (2011-2018). The study sequenced cultured CD4+ T cell DNA using the Oncomine TCR Beta short-read assay. From CD4+ T cells that had been cultured, genomic DNA was extracted. Via MiXCR, TCRdb re-called the PCR reads, giving one row per CDR3 protein. The profile shows over 9,000 distinct CDR3 sequences, 37% of them singletons. The sample consisted of CD4+ T cells from blood, cultured in vitro. These receptor sequences come from a human donor in good health.

This clonotype is judged medium-sized (0.01 to 0.1%). Germline and junction disagree at one end, which may indicate a read error. The rearrangement joins TRBV15 to TRBJ1-5; D is uncertain. Germline V CDR1 and CDR2: LNHNV, YYDKDF (reference sequence). The CDR3 is 15 amino acids. The CDR3 nucleotides are TGTGCCACCAGCCGAGAGGACTTCGGCAATCAGCCCCAGCATTTT. This encodes CATSREDFGNQPQHF.

This clonotype turned up a few times. This chain connects TRBV7-3 to TRBJ1-2, with TRBD1 as a possible D gene (5 bases). The CDR3 is 14 amino acids. With 0 bases removed from V and 4 bases from J, the gap between germline ends came to 9 bases. Germline V gene sequence: CDR1 SGHTA, CDR2 FQGTGA. The CDR3 nucleotides read TGTGCCAGCAGCTTAACGGGGGACGGCTATGGCTACACCTTC. Translation gives CASSLTGDGYGYTF.

The V and J genes are TRBV5-1 and TRBJ2-3; D is possibly TRBD2 (5 bases). Per the germline V gene, CDR1 is SGHRS and CDR2 is YFSETQ. This CDR3 is built from 15 residues. V was cut by 1 base and J by 6 bases, with 15 bases left in between. The CDR3 nucleotides are TGCGCCAGCAGCTTGAATACTAGAGCAGGTGATACGCAGTATTTT. This gives the protein CASSLNTRAGDTQYF. Full variable domain (missing parts from reference TRBV5-1 and TRBJ2-3): KAGVTQTPRYLIKTRGQQVTLSCSPISGHRSVSWYQQTPGQGLQFLFEYFSETQRNKGNFPGRFSGRQFSNSRSEMNVSTLELGDSALYLCASSLNTRAGDTQYFGPGTRLTVL.

This rearrangement joins TRBV7-8 to TRBJ2-7, with 7 bases fitting TRBD2. V shed 5 bases, J shed 2 bases, and the junction held 3 bases outside the gene matches. CDR1 and CDR2 from the germline V gene are SGHVS and FQNEAQ. The length of the CDR3 is 13 residues. The CDR3 DNA is TGTGCCAGCAGCCGCGGGGGTGCCTACGAGCAGTACTTC. Protein sequence: CASSRGGAYEQYF. The full variable domain, with the rest looked up from reference TRBV7-8 and TRBJ2-7, is GAGVSQSPRYKVAKRGQDVALRCDPISGHVSLFWYQQALGQGPEFLTYFQNEAQLDKSGLPSDRFFAERPEGSVSTLKIQRTQQEDSAVYLCASSRGGAYEQYFGPGTRLTVT.

This clonotype turned up a few times. The V call is TRBV18, the J call TRBJ1-1; TRBD1 matches 9 bases. Germline values: CDR1 KGHSH, CDR2 LQKENI. V trimming: 6 bases; J trimming: 3 bases; junction bases outside the gene matches: 5. The CDR3 has 14 residues. The CDR3 here is CASSPNRGHTEAFF. In nucleotides, the CDR3 is TGTGCCAGCTCGCCGAACAGGGGGCACACTGAAGCTTTCTTT.

The J gene is TRBJ1-6, the V gene TRBV28, with D hard to call. Germline CDR1 and CDR2: MDHEN and SYDVKM. With 3 bases removed from V and 14 bases from J, the gap between germline ends came to 14 bases. CDR3 length equals 13 residues. This CDR3 is CASSLFSQFTLHF. Written as DNA, the CDR3 is TGTGCCAGCAGTTTGTTTTCCCAATTCACCCTCCACTTT.

The V and J genes are TRBV5-4 and TRBJ1-6, with TRBD1 matching over 9 bases. The junction had 9 bases not matched to a gene; V was cut back by 2 bases and J by 6 bases. Germline CDR1 SGHNT, CDR2 YYREEE (reference sequence). CDR3 length: 17 amino acids. The CDR3 loop reads CASSLPGQGLANSPLHF. CDR3 in DNA: TGTGCCAGCAGCTTACCGGGACAGGGACTGGCTAATTCACCCCTCCACTTT.

V is TRBV19 and J is TRBJ1-6; unclear D gene. Germline-derived CDR1 and CDR2 are LNHDA and SQIVND (reference sequence). V was shortened by 7 bases and J by 6 bases, with 13 bases between the two germline ends. This CDR3 comprises 14 residues. Here the CDR3 reads CASTLLAFNSPLHF. CDR3 bases: TGTGCCAGTACCCTCTTGGCCTTTAATTCACCCCTCCACTTT.

This clonotype was found a few times. The chain employs TRBV5-4 and TRBJ1-1; 8 bases are a match to TRBD1. The ends lost 6 bases at V and 0 bases at J; junction bases unmatched: 4. The germline CDR1 and CDR2 sequences are SGHNT and YYREEE (reference sequence). The CDR3 contains 14 residues. DNA for the CDR3: TGTGCCAGCACCCTACAGGGGGTGAACACTGAAGCTTTCTTT. Protein sequence: CASTLQGVNTEAFF.

The chain has TRBV6-5 and TRBJ1-6; the D is unclear. Germline lookup yields CDR1 MNHEY and CDR2 SVGAGI. This CDR3 has 15 residues. V shed 0 bases and J shed 6 bases, with 9 bases lying between them. CDR3 amino acids: CASSYSHKSNSPLHF. The CDR3 DNA reads TGTGCCAGCAGTTACTCGCACAAGTCTAATTCACCCCTCCACTTT.

This sequence joins TRBV18 and TRBJ1-2, with a tentative D call TRBD1 (6 bases). The V and J ends lost 1 base and 7 bases respectively, with 10 bases between them. CDR1 and CDR2 from the germline V gene are KGHSH and LQKENI. This CDR3 is 13 amino acids long. The chain's CDR3 is CASSPRQDRGYTF. The CDR3 DNA is TGTGCCAGCTCACCACGACAGGACCGTGGCTACACCTTC. The full variable domain, in which reference TRBV18 and TRBJ1-2 provide the parts outside the CDR3, is NAGVMQNPRHLVRRRGQEARLRCSPMKGHSHVYWYRQLPEEGLKFMVYLQKENIIDESGMPKERFSAEFPKEGPSILRIQQVVRGDSAAYFCASSPRQDRGYTFGSGTRLTVV.

The rearrangement joins TRBV5-5 to TRBJ2-7; the D is unclear. CDR1 and CDR2 from the germline V gene are SGHKS and YYEKEE (reference sequence). V was pared by 1 base and J by 3 bases, with 8 bases between. The CDR3 loop spans 13 amino acids. CDR3 sequence (DNA): TGTGCCAGCAGCTTGTCCGAATTCTACGAGCAGTACTTC. Protein sequence: CASSLSEFYEQYF.

J is TRBJ2-7 and V is TRBV7-9; D may be TRBD1 (6 bases). Germline V CDR1 and CDR2: SEHNR, FQNEAQ (reference sequence). The CDR3 has 13 residues. The V gene lost 5 bases and the J gene lost 13 bases, with 21 bases spanning the gap. The CDR3 DNA reads as TGTGCCAGCAGCCCAAGGACAGTTTTCCGGTACTACTTC. It yields the protein CASSPRTVFRYYF. Full variable domain (outside the CDR3, taken from reference TRBV7-9 and TRBJ2-7): DTGVSQNPRHKITKRGQNVTFRCDPISEHNRLYWYRQTLGQGPEFLTYFQNEAQLEKSRLLSDRFSAERPKGSFSTLEIQRTEQGDSAMYLCASSPRTVFRYYFGPGTRLTVT.

The rearrangement uses TRBV7-8 and TRBJ2-7, with a weak D call TRBD2 (5 bases). CDR1 is SGHVS, CDR2 FQNEAQ, per germline. V dropped 1 base and J dropped 0 bases, with 10 bases sitting between them. CDR3 length equals 15 residues. CDR3 amino acids: CASSLGRRVSYEQYF. The CDR3 DNA follows: TGTGCCAGCAGCTTAGGACGGCGGGTCTCCTACGAGCAGTACTTC.

V and J are TRBV6-1 and TRBJ1-1, with D possibly TRBD1 on 5 matching bases. V shed 7 bases and J shed 3 bases, with 18 bases lying between them. The CDR3 length is 15 residues. CDR1 is MNHNS and CDR2 is SASEGT in the germline V gene. CDR3 sequence: CASKTGGRRYTEAFF. CDR3 DNA sequence: TGTGCCAGCAAAACCGGGGGACGGAGGTACACTGAAGCTTTCTTT.

The chain uses TRBV20-1 and TRBJ1-5; a possible D gene is TRBD1 (6 bases). The length of the CDR3 is 15 residues. Looked up from germline, CDR1 is DFQATT and CDR2 is SNEGSKA (reference sequence). V was trimmed by 3 bases and J by 3 bases, leaving 15 bases between them. As DNA, the CDR3 is TGCAGTGCTAGTTTAGCGGGGGCCTACAATCAGCCCCAGCATTTT. This gives the protein CSASLAGAYNQPQHF.

The gene calls are TRBV28 and TRBJ2-5, with D tentatively TRBD2 (6 bases). Trimming shortened V by 6 bases and J by 5 bases, and 16 bases separated the two germline ends. Looked up from germline, CDR1 is MDHEN and CDR2 is SYDVKM. This CDR3 is built from 14 residues. The CDR3 DNA is TGTGCCAGCAGGCCCGGGGCGGGGCGTGAGACCCAGTACTTC. Translating it yields CASRPGAGRETQYF.

This clonotype ranks as large. The J gene is TRBJ2-1, the V gene TRBV5-1; no clear D. CDR1 and CDR2 from the germline V gene are SGHRS and YFSETQ. This CDR3 comprises 13 residues. Trimming stripped 0 bases from V and 10 bases from J, with 11 bases between. CDR3 loop: CASSLGGQKEQFF. The CDR3 coding sequence is TGCGCCAGCAGCTTGGGAGGTCAAAAAGAGCAGTTCTTC.

The chain combines TRBV20-1 with TRBJ2-3; the D is unclear. Trimming stripped 3 bases from V and 8 bases from J, with 18 bases between. The CDR3 consists of 14 residues. Looked up from germline, CDR1 is DFQATT and CDR2 is SNEGSKA (reference sequence). CDR3 coding DNA: TGCAGTGCTAGGTACCCGTTGGGTTCAGGTACGCAGTATTTT. Translating gives CSARYPLGSGTQYF.

J is TRBJ1-5 and V is TRBV18; no firm D call. The germline V gene encodes CDR1 KGHSH and CDR2 LQKENI. Deletions cut 3 bases from V and 3 bases from J, with 6 bases between. The CDR3 length is 13 residues. Here the CDR3 reads CASSPGYNQPQHF. In DNA form, the CDR3 reads TGTGCCAGCTCACCGGGCTACAATCAGCCCCAGCATTTT.

Note on this clonotype: One end of the junction fails to match germline, which may point to a read error. The chain has TRBV7-7 and TRBJ2-1; TRBD2 matches 8 bases. The CDR3 spans 16 residues. Germline V CDR1 and CDR2: SSHAT, FNYEAQ (reference sequence). The CDR3 is CASSSAGGAPYNEQFF. CDR3 in DNA: TGTGCTAGCAGCTCTGCGGGGGGCGCCCCCTACAATGAGCAGTTCTTC.

The chain has TRBV10-2 and TRBJ1-2; weak D call: TRBD1 (6 bases). V was clipped by 6 bases and J by 2 bases, with 10 bases between them. Germline CDR1 is WSHSY and CDR2 is SAAADI. This CDR3 is 13 amino acids long. The CDR3 DNA sequence: TGCGCCAGCAGCGAGGACAGAAACTATGGCTACACCTTC. Protein: CASSEDRNYGYTF.

This chain joins TRBV24-1 and TRBJ2-1; 8 bases are a match to TRBD2. The CDR3 totals 16 residues. V was pared by 1 base and J by 4 bases, with 5 bases of the junction left unmatched. Germline CDR1 and CDR2: KGHDR and SFDVKD. CDR3 bases: TGTGCCACCAGTGATTTATCCGCTAGCGGGTACAATGAGCAGTTCTTC. Residues: CATSDLSASGYNEQFF.

This clonotype has just a few counts. The genes are TRBV27 and TRBJ1-2, with D perhaps matching TRBD1 (5 bases). With 1 base removed from V and 2 bases from J, the gap between germline ends came to 8 bases. There are 14 residues in the CDR3. From germline, CDR1 is MNHEY and CDR2 SMNVEV (reference sequence). In DNA, the CDR3 is TGTGCCAGCAGTTTATTGGGGGGAAACTATGGCTACACCTTC. Amino acids: CASSLLGGNYGYTF.

The CDR3 spells CSVQTSGQETQYF. For the CDR3, the DNA is TGCAGTGTCCAGACTAGCGGTCAAGAGACCCAGTACTTC. The rearrangement uses TRBV20-1 and TRBJ2-5, with 9 bases aligning to TRBD2. Germline CDR1 DFQATT, CDR2 SNEGSKA (reference sequence). This CDR3 contains 13 residues. The trim removed 7 bases at V and 2 bases at J, leaving 5 bases unmatched.

V gene TRBV15 combines with J gene TRBJ1-4; D is unclear. Trimming shortened V by 1 base and J by 0 bases, and 6 bases separated the two germline ends. The germline V gene has CDR1 LNHNV and CDR2 YYDKDF (reference sequence). The CDR3 has 15 residues. DNA for the CDR3: TGTGCCACCAGCAGAGGACTCGCAACTAATGAAAAACTGTTTTTT. The encoded protein is CATSRGLATNEKLFF.

The chain links TRBV6-2 or TRBV6-3 to TRBJ2-2, with D perhaps matching TRBD2 (5 bases). This CDR3 spans 14 amino acids. V lost 7 bases and J 3 bases, leaving 12 bases between the germline ends. Germline V gene data show CDR1 as MNHEY and CDR2 as SVGEGT. The CDR3 is CASTRLAHTGELFF. The CDR3 coding sequence is TGTGCCAGCACTAGGCTAGCCCACACCGGGGAGCTGTTTTTT.